This T cell receptor beta chain was identified during a study of CD8+ T cells in alopecia areata. Turning to the study itself: The share of scalp area affected provided the severity score for treated patients.

Treatment denoted: oral pan-JAK inhibitor, 5-10 mg twice daily. Trimming left V 3 bases short and J 6 bases short, with 17 bases between. Germline V gene sequence: CDR1 GTSNPN, CDR2 SVGIG (reference sequence). The CDR3 length is 14 residues. This clone was counted only a few times. Antigen unknown. Study findings and constraints: Many expanded lesional clones persisted in scalp and blood during tofacitinib treatment. Among the top 100, expanded CD8+ clones, as well as scalp clonality, were significantly decreased by tofacitinib.

RNA extraction and reverse transcription yielded cDNA as sequencing template. Repertoires were generated with immunoSEQ multiplex PCR, while TCRdb's copy carries only in-frame clones and drops some. The sample lists about 180,000 clones; 51% were seen once. The sequences come from CD8+ T cells sorted from blood, collected at approximately week 52, from a patient treated with tofacitinib. V and J are TRBV30 and TRBJ1-1; D is uncertain. The sequence came from a human donor with alopecia areata. DNA of the CDR3: TGTGCCTGGAGCCCGTCCGCCCCGGTATCTGAAGCTTTCTTT. Amino acid sequence: CAWSPSAPVSEAFF.